The T cell receptor beta chain under discussion was sequenced for a study of T cells in Graves' hyperthyroidism and ophthalmopathy. The TCR beta CDR3 regions underwent amplification using RNA transcripts as the source. HTBI primers drove first-round RT-PCR of the TCR CDR3. TCRdb re-called the multiplex PCR reads with MiXCR, one entry per CDR3 protein. Here the sample spans some 690,000 distinct CDR3 sequences, around 15% being singletons. The CDR3 totals 15 residues. Germline lookup yields CDR1 MDHEN and CDR2 SYDVKM. V shed 2 bases and J shed 8 bases, with 16 bases lying between them. The sample taken for sequencing was blood. The V and J genes are TRBV28 and TRBJ2-1; D possibly corresponds to TRBD1 (6 bases). This receptor was identified in a middle-aged man with Graves' hyperthyroidism. The CDR3 protein is CASSLSPGAIDEQFF. As DNA, the CDR3 is TGTGCCAGCAGTTTAAGTCCAGGGGCCATCGATGAGCAGTTCTTC.